This record looks at one TCR beta chain sequence and its context. Its target is not known. This specimen belongs to a study of CD8 T cells in Susac syndrome. The sequenced target, TCR beta, came from blood CD8+ and CD4+ T cells. Trimming took 4 bases from V and 2 from J, leaving 12 bases between them. The CDR3 covers 14 residues. Per the germline V gene, CDR1 is SGHTA and CDR2 is FQGNSA. Study-wide findings and caveats: The study conceded that relatively few individuals underwent its TCR sequencing and HLA analysis.

RNA, at about 0.45 to 1 ug, was reverse transcribed with random hexamers. The immunoSEQ assay covered 54 Vbeta and 13 Jbeta segments for CDR3. One entry per CDR3 protein results from TCRdb running MiXCR on the immunoSEQ multiplex PCR reads. The sample yields 180,000 or so distinct CDR3 sequences, 85% to 95% seen once. The clonotype originates from a human donor in good health. Sequenced input: CD4+ T cells from PBMCs. The genes are TRBV7-2 and TRBJ2-7, with D perhaps TRBD1 or TRBD2 (5 bases each). The CDR3 protein is CASSWGTATYEQYF. CDR3 sequence (DNA): TGTGCCAGCAGCTGGGGGACCGCAACCTACGAGCAGTACTTC.